The rows below give T cell receptor beta chains drawn from one sample of a study of vaccination effects on CD4 cells after COVID-19. Only in-frame clones appear in the TCRdb table, and some are missing; sequencing was by immunoSEQ multiplex PCR. The table records tens of thousands of clones, roughly 75% of them present only once. These receptors' targets are unknown. The starting material was CD4+ T cells from PBMCs cultured with HCoV-NL63 spike peptides, obtained before COVID-19 vaccination. Receptor source: a human donor who received a COVID-19 vaccine. Both conserved end residues are part of each CDR3. D genes are given only for firm matches. Only some rows state a clone size, as once, few, many or a class for expanded clones.

J gene	D gene	V gene	clone size	CDR3 protein	CDR3 DNA
TRBJ2-7	TRBD1	TRBV29-1	-	CSVAVTGTYEQYF	TGCAGCGTTGCTGTGACAGGGACCTACGAGCAGTACTTC
TRBJ1-1	-	TRBV20-1	-	CSASAGSYTEAFF	TGCAGTGCTAGTGCAGGCAGTTACACTGAAGCTTTCTTT
TRBJ1-5	-	TRBV7-9	-	CASSLMNSNQPQHF	TGTGCCAGCAGCTTAATGAATAGCAATCAGCCCCAGCATTTT
TRBJ2-1	-	TRBV7-8	-	CASSIGSHNEQFF	TGTGCCAGCAGTATTGGCAGCCACAATGAGCAGTTCTTC
TRBJ2-2	-	TRBV5-1	once	CASRLDRNTGELFF	TGCGCCAGCAGGCTGGACAGAAACACCGGGGAGCTGTTTTTT
TRBJ2-2	TRBD1	TRBV7-2	-	CASSLAARRQGSAGELFF	TGTGCCAGCAGCTTAGCTGCACGCCGACAGGGAAGCGCCGGGGAGCTGTTTTTT
TRBJ1-5	-	TRBV28	-	CASSFRESNQPQHF	TGTGCCAGCAGTTTTAGGGAAAGCAATCAGCCCCAGCATTTT
TRBJ1-4	-	TRBV7-2	-	CASSSGTTNEKLFF	TGTGCCAGCAGCTCCGGGACAACTAATGAAAAACTGTTTTTT
TRBJ1-6	TRBD1	TRBV30	-	CACQTGAGSPLHF	TGTGCCTGTCAGACAGGGGCGGGTTCACCCCTCCACTTT
TRBJ1-2	TRBD1	TRBV5-1	once	CASSFKNAGQSSHGYTF	TGCGCCAGCAGCTTTAAAAATGCGGGACAGAGCTCGCATGGCTACACCTTC
TRBJ1-6	-	TRBV5-1	-	CASSSGLDSPLHF	TGCGCCAGCAGCTCGGGACTGGATTCACCCCTCCACTTT
TRBJ2-3	-	TRBV2	-	CASSERGATDTQYF	TGTGCCAGCAGTGAGCGGGGCGCCACAGATACGCAGTATTTT
TRBJ1-2	TRBD1	TRBV6-5	-	CASSPGPGGYGYTF	TGTGCCAGCAGTCCGGGCCCAGGGGGCTATGGCTACACCTTC
TRBJ2-3	-	TRBV11-1	-	CASAAGTDTQYF	TGTGCCAGCGCGGCAGGCACAGATACGCAGTATTTT
TRBJ2-5	TRBD2	TRBV5-1	-	CASSLAGGGGGIYQETQYF	TGCGCCAGCAGCTTGGCCGGAGGTGGCGGGGGGATATACCAAGAGACCCAGTACTTC
TRBJ1-4	-	TRBV5-1	-	CASSFSRPPNEKLFF	TGCGCCAGCAGCTTCTCACGGCCTCCTAATGAAAAACTGTTTTTT
TRBJ1-6	-	TRBV2	-	CASNPYTGQSLHF	TGTGCCAGCAATCCCTATACGGGACAAAGTCTCCACTTT
TRBJ2-7	-	TRBV7-2	-	CASSLVSGGEQYF	TGTGCCAGCAGCTTAGTATCCGGGGGCGAGCAGTACTTC
TRBJ2-5	-	TRBV11-3	once	CASSLELAETQYF	TGTGCCAGCAGCTTAGAGTTAGCAGAGACCCAGTACTTC
TRBJ2-6	-	TRBV28	once	CASSFGQPDVLTF	TGTGCCAGCAGCTTCGGACAGCCTGACGTCCTGACTTTC
TRBJ1-2	-	TRBV5-6	few	CASSIDFVGGGGNYGYTF	TGTGCCAGCAGCATCGACTTTGTTGGTGGGGGAGGAAACTATGGCTACACCTTC
TRBJ2-1	TRBD2	TRBV27	-	CASSLPSGGAGNEQFF	TGTGCCAGCAGTTTGCCCAGCGGGGGGGCGGGGAATGAGCAGTTCTTC
TRBJ2-7	TRBD2	TRBV4-3	-	CASSQGTGGAIYEQYF	TGCGCCAGCAGCCAAGGAACCGGGGGGGCTATCTACGAGCAGTACTTC
TRBJ1-2	-	TRBV4-3	-	CASSQEVGSHYGYTF	TGCGCCAGCAGCCAAGAAGTGGGGAGTCACTATGGCTACACCTTC
TRBJ1-5	-	TRBV9	-	CASSVVWWQTSWDQPQHF	TGTGCCAGCAGCGTAGTATGGTGGCAGACCAGCTGGGATCAGCCCCAGCATTTT
TRBJ2-1	TRBD2	TRBV7-7	-	CASSLALAGGPNEQFF	TGTGCTAGCAGCTTAGCACTCGCGGGGGGGCCCAATGAGCAGTTCTTC